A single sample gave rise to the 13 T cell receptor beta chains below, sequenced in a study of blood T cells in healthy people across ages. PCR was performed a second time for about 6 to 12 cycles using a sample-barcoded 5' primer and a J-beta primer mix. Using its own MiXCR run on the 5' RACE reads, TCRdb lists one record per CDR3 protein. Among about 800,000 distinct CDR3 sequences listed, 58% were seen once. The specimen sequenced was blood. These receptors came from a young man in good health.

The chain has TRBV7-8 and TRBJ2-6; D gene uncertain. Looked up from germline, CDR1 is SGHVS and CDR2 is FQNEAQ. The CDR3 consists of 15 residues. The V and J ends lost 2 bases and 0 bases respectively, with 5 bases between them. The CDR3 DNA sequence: TGTGCCAGCAGCTTAATTTTCTCTGGGGCCAACGTCCTGACTTTC. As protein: CASSLIFSGANVLTF.

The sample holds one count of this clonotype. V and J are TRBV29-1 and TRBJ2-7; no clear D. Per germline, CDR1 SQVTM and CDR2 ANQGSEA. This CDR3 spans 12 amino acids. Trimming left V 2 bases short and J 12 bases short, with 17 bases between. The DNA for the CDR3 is TGCAGCGTTGAAAGAAACGAAGAGACCCTGTACTTC. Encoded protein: CSVERNEETLYF.

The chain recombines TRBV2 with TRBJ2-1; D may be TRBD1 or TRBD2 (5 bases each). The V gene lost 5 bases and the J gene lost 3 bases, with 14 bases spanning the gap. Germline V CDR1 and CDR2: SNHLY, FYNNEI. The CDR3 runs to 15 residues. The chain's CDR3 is CASSTRDGVYNEQFF. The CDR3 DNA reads TGTGCCAGCAGTACCCGGGACGGGGTCTACAATGAGCAGTTCTTC.

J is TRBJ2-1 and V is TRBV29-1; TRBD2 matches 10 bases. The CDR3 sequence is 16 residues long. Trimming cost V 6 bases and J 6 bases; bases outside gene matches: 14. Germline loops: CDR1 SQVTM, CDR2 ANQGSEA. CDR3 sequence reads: CSVDSGGPLKGNEQFF. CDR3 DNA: TGCAGCGTAGATAGCGGGGGGCCCCTTAAAGGCAATGAGCAGTTCTTC.

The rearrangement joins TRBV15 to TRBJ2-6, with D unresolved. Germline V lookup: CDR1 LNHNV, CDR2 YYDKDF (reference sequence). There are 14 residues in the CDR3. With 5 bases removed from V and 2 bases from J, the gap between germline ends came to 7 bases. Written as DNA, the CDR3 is TGTGCCACCAGCTCAAAGACTGGGGCCAACGTCCTGACTTTC. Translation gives CATSSKTGANVLTF.

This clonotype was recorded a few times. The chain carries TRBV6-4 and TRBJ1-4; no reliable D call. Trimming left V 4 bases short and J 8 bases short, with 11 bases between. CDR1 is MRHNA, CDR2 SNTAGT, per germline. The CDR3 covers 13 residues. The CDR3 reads CASSVGEEEKLFF. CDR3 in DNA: TGTGCCAGCAGTGTGGGTGAAGAAGAAAAACTGTTTTTT.

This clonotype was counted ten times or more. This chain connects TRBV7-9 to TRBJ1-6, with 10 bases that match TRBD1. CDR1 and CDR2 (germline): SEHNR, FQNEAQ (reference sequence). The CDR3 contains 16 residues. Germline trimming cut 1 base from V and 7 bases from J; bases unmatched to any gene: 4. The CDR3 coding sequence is TGTGCCAGCAGCTTAGGACAGGGGGCGCGAAATTCACCCCTCCACTTT. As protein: CASSLGQGARNSPLHF.

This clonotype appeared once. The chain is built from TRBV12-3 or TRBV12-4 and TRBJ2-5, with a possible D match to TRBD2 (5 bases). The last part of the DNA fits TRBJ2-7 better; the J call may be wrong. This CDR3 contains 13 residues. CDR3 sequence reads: CASSLPAGYEQYF. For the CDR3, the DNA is TGTGCCAGCAGTTTACCGGCGGGCTACGAGCAGTACTTC.

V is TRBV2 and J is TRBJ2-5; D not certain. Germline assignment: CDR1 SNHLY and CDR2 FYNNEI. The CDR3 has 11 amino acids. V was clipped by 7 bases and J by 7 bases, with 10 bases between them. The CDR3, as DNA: TGTGCCAGCACCGAATCGGGGACCCAGTACTTC. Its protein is CASTESGTQYF.

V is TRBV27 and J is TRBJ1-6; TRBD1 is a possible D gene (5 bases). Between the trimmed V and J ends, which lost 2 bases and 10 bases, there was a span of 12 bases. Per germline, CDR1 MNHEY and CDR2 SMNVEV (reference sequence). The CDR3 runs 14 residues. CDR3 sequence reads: CASSLPGLGSPLHF. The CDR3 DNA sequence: TGTGCCAGCAGTTTACCAGGGTTAGGATCACCCCTCCACTTT.

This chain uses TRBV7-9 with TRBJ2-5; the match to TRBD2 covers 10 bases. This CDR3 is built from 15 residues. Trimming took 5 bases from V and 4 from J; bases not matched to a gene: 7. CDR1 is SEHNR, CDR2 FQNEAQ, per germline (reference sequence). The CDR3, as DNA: TGTGCCAGCAGCACCGGGACTAGCGCGTCAGAGACCCAGTACTTC. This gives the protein CASSTGTSASETQYF.

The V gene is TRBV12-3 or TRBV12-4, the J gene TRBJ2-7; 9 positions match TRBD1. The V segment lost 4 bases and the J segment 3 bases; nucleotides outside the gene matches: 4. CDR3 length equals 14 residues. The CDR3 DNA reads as TGTGCCAGCAGTTCTGGGGACAGGGACTACGAGCAGTACTTC. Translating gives CASSSGDRDYEQYF.

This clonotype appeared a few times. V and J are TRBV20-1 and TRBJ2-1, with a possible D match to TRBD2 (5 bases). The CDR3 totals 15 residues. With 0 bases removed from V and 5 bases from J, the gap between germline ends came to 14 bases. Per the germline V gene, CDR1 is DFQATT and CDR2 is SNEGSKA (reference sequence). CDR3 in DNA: TGCAGTGCTAGAGATTGGGATAGCGTAGACAATGAGCAGTTCTTC. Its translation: CSARDWDSVDNEQFF.